This T cell receptor (beta chain) was sequenced for a study of T cells after yellow fever vaccination. With respect to this clonotype: What it binds is not known.

For TCR, cDNA came from 5'RACE template switching, which added a universal primer site and UMIs. Each CDR3 protein gets one entry after TCRdb re-called the 5' RACE reads with MiXCR. The sample lists roughly 400,000 distinct CDR3 sequences, roughly a sixth occurring once. General study results and limits: At less than 97% for CD4 and around 91% for CD8, most primary-vaccination clones showed up again after the booster.

Deletions cut 0 bases from V and 1 base from J, with 9 bases between. Germline CDR1 and CDR2: MGHRA and YSYEKL. CDR3 length: 15 amino acids. The V call is TRBV4-1, the J call TRBJ1-1; D is unresolved. Sequenced here: PBMCs, sampled before the yellow fever booster vaccination. The source is a man younger than 35 who received the YFV17D yellow fever vaccine. The CDR3 is CASSQDRAQNTEAFF. The DNA of the CDR3 is TGCGCCAGCAGCCAAGATCGTGCACAGAACACTGAAGCTTTCTTT.